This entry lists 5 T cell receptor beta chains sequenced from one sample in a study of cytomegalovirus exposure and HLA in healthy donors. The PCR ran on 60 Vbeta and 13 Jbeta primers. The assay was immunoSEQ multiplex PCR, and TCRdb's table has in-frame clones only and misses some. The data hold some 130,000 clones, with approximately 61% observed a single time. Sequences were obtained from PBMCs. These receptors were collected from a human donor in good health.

CDR3 in DNA: TGTGCCAGCAGCCCCGGCGGCGGGGGCACAGATACGCAGTATTTT. It is translated as CASSPGGGGTDTQYF. The chain combines TRBV11-3 with TRBJ2-3, with D perhaps TRBD2 (6 bases). With 5 bases removed from V and 1 base from J, the gap between germline ends came to 13 bases. This CDR3 spans 15 amino acids. Germline V gene lookup returns CDR1 SGHNT and CDR2 YENEEA.

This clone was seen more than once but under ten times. CDR3 residues: CSARAPETQYF. The CDR3 nucleotides are TGCAGTGCTAGGGCCCCGGAGACCCAGTACTTC. The gene calls are TRBV20-1 and TRBJ2-5; D gene ambiguous. Trimming pared 3 bases from V and 5 bases from J, leaving 7 bases between. The length of the CDR3 is 11 residues. Germline CDR1 and CDR2: DFQATT and SNEGSKA (reference sequence).

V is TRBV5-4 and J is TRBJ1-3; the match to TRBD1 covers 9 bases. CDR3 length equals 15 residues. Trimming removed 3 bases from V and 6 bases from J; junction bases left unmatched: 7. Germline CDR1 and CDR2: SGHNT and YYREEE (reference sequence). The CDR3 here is CASSSRTGDVNTIYF. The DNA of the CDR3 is TGTGCCAGCAGCTCCCGGACAGGGGACGTAAACACCATATATTTT. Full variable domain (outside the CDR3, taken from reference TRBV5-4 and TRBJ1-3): ETGVTQSPTHLIKTRGQQVTLRCSSQSGHNTVSWYQQALGQGPQFIFQYYREEENGRGNFPPRFSGLQFPNYSSELNVNALELDDSALYLCASSSRTGDVNTIYFGEGSWLTVV.

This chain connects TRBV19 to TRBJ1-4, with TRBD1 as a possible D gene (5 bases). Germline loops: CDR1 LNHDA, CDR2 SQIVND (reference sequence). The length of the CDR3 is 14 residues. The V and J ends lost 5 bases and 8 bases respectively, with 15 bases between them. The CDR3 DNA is TGTGCCAGTAGTGCCCCAGGGTTCAAGGAAAAACTGTTTTTT. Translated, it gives CASSAPGFKEKLFF. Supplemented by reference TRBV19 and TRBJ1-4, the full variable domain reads DGGITQSPKYLFRKEGQNVTLSCEQNLNHDAMYWYRQDPGQGLRLIYYSQIVNDFQKGDIAEGYSVSREKKESFPLTVTSAQKNPTAFYLCASSAPGFKEKLFFGSGTQLSVL.

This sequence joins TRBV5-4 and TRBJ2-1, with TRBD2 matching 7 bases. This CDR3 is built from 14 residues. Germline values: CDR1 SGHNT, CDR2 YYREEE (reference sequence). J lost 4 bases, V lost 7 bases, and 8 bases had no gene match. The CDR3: CASRRDYTYNEQFF. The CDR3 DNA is TGTGCCAGCCGGAGGGACTATACATACAATGAGCAGTTCTTC.